This TCR beta chain was sequenced in a study of shared clonotypes between healthy human individuals. Study-level results: With a handful of donors compared, roughly 5% of naive CD4 clonotypes were shared.

Comments on this clone: Its antigen is currently unknown.

Clones were sequenced by immunoSEQ multiplex PCR, and TCRdb holds only the in-frame ones, with some missing. This table holds about 2.1 million clones, just over 90% found once. Naivety among CD8 cells was defined by CD45RO negativity and positive CCR7 selection, thereby excluding terminally differentiated effector memory CD45RA+ cells. Deletions cut 2 bases from V and 4 bases from J, with 9 bases between. Germline values: CDR1 PRHDT, CDR2 FYEKMQ (reference sequence). This CDR3 has 13 residues. Sample: naive CD8+ T cells from PBMCs. The origin of this receptor is a man younger than 35 in good health. Some clones in this sample may be carry-over from other donors' samples. J is TRBJ2-7 and V is TRBV13; D is undetermined. The DNA of the CDR3 is TGTGCCAGCAGCTTAAGGATTGAATACGAGCAGTACTTC. Protein: CASSLRIEYEQYF.